The 3 T cell receptor beta chains below were found in one sample sequenced in a study of T-cell memory formation after mild COVID-19. TCRdb reanalysed the 5' RACE reads using MiXCR and keeps one entry per CDR3 protein. Of hundreds of thousands of distinct CDR3 sequences listed, more than 15% are singletons. The sequenced sample was PBMCs or a T cell subset sorted from them (not recorded which). These receptors were taken from an adult woman who had mild COVID-19 (a few samples of this study predate the infection). Cell type and time point are not known.

The chain carries TRBV12-3 or TRBV12-4 and TRBJ1-5; TRBD1 aligns across 8 bases. CDR3 length: 15 amino acids. Unmatched junction bases numbered 7, after V lost 0 bases and J lost 9 bases. The CDR3 here is CASSLAGTGLGPQHF. CDR3 nucleotide sequence: TGTGCCAGCAGTTTAGCAGGGACAGGCTTGGGGCCCCAGCATTTT.

The chain employs TRBV20-1 and TRBJ2-2; D unresolved. Germline CDR1 and CDR2: DFQATT and SNEGSKA (reference sequence). CDR3 length: 15 amino acids. The V end lost 3 bases, the J end lost 6 bases, and 17 bases lay between the germline ends. CDR3 sequence: CSASFIGARAGELFF. CDR3 DNA: TGCAGTGCTAGCTTTATCGGAGCCCGCGCCGGGGAGCTGTTTTTT.

This clonotype was found a few times. The rearrangement uses TRBV29-1 and TRBJ1-2, with D perhaps TRBD1 (5 bases). The CDR3 totals 12 residues. In germline, CDR1 is SQVTM, CDR2 ANQGSEA. The V gene lost 6 bases and the J gene lost 5 bases, with 13 bases spanning the gap. The CDR3 loop is CSVHLGTYGYTF. CDR3 DNA sequence: TGCAGCGTCCACTTGGGGACTTATGGCTACACCTTC.